This note documents a single T cell receptor beta chain sequence. Its specificity is not known. These donors were members of the roughly 130-subject validation cohort, a group separate from the roughly 670-subject first cohort. The sample comes from a study of cytomegalovirus exposure and HLA in healthy donors. Background on the study: A subsequent analysis reported that the roughly 120 validation repertoires were produced on the same platform that had also been used for the 666 first-cohort repertoires. General study findings and limits: In the approximately 120 validation repertoires, a later analysis found that first-cohort TCR clusters tended to co-occur. Rare sequences made up most TCRs, while some public TCRs were found in many donors.

The table came from immunoSEQ multiplex PCR; TCRdb's copy has only in-frame clones and leaves some out. The sample records fewer than 90,000 clones, 84% being singletons. This CDR3 is built from 15 residues. Germline V gene data show CDR1 as SGHNT and CDR2 as YENEEA. V was clipped by 3 bases and J by 0 bases; unmatched bases: 0. V gene TRBV11-3 combines with J gene TRBJ2-1; 9 bases line up with TRBD2. The clonotype comes from a woman under 30 in good health and CMV-seropositive. The sequenced material came from PBMCs. This chain's CDR3 is CASSFSGGSYNEQFF. DNA of the CDR3: TGTGCCAGCAGCTTTAGCGGGGGCTCCTACAATGAGCAGTTCTTC.